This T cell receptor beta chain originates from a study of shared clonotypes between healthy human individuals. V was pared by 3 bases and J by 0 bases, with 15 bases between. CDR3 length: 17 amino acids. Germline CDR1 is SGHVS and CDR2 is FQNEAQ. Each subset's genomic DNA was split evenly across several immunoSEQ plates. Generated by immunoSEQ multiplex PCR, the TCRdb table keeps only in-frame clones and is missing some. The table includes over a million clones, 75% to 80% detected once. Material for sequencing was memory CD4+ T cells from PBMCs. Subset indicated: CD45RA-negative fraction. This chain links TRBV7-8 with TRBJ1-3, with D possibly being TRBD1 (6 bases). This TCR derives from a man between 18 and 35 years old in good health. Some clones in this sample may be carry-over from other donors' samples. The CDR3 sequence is CASSLAIGGSSGNTIYF. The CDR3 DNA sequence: TGTGCCAGCAGCTTGGCGATAGGGGGGAGCTCTGGAAACACCATATATTTT.